This TCR beta chain is drawn from a study of human T cells and chemical hapten exposure. Study background: Variation in per-sample TCR yields came mainly from small pooled library volume differences.

Regarding the study as a whole: Counts of expanded TCRs (at PT1) showed a positive correlation with patch test score. Relative to control repertoires, expanded TCRs gave rise to significantly more large CDR3 similarity clusters.

As for time point: patch test 3, about 24 weeks after DPC sensitization. Treatment: therapeutic diphenylcyclopropenone sensitization with weekly scalp DPC. Germline CDR1 reads MDHEN; CDR2 reads SYDVKM. The CDR3 has 13 amino acids. V lost 6 bases and J lost 4; bases outside the gene matches: 5. Worth noting for this clonotype: Its antigen is unidentified.

TCRdb re-called the RACE reads with MiXCR, one entry per CDR3 protein. The repertoire has approximately 90,000 distinct CDR3 sequences, 25% to 30% of them found once; the top ten carry 10%. This TCR came from a man between 40 and 49 years old with alopecia areata. Some clones in this sample may be carry-over from other donors' samples. The material was whole blood, obtained in connection with sensitization to the hapten diphenylcyclopropenone (DPC). This chain uses TRBV28 with TRBJ2-7, with 8 bases fitting TRBD1. CDR3 bases: TGTGCCAGCAGCTGGGGACAGGAGTACGAGCAGTACTTC. As protein: CASSWGQEYEQYF.